These T cell receptor beta chains were read from a single sample in a study of T cell repertoires in aging, cancer and after chemotherapy. MiXCR was run by TCRdb on the multiplex PCR reads, yielding one entry per CDR3 protein. This sample yields about 9,000 distinct CDR3 sequences, of which 32% are seen a single time; approximately 12% belongs to the top ten. Input material: blood. These receptors originate from a human donor in good health. Both conserved end residues are part of each CDR3. The D gene is left open where the match is weak. Only some rows state a clone size, as once, few, many or a class for expanded clones.

v_gene	d_gene	abundance	j_gene	CDR3aa	CDR3nt
TRBV6-6	-	-	TRBJ1-5	CASSAPGPQHF	TGTGCCAGCAGTGCCCCGGGGCCCCAGCATTTT
TRBV5-6	-	few	TRBJ1-6	CASSPLSVGDLMTNSPLHF	TGTGCCAGCAGCCCCCTTAGTGTAGGGGACCTAATGACTAATTCACCCCTCCACTTT
TRBV6-5	TRBD1	few	TRBJ1-4	CASSYDRDREKLFF	TGTGCCAGCAGTTACGACAGGGACCGGGAAAAACTGTTTTTT
TRBV15	-	medium-sized	TRBJ2-7	CATSPHQGRSYEQYF	TGTGCCACCAGCCCGCACCAGGGGCGCTCCTACGAGCAGTACTTC
TRBV6-1	TRBD1	few	TRBJ1-1	CASIRQGRNTEAFF	TGTGCCAGCATTAGACAGGGTCGCAACACTGAAGCTTTCTTT
TRBV19	-	-	TRBJ2-7	CACGDYEQYF	TGTGCCTGCGGGGACTACGAGCAGTACTTC
TRBV6-5	-	-	TRBJ2-7	CASSRARTLIPYEQYF	TGTGCCAGCAGCCGGGCCCGGACACTAATCCCCTACGAGCAGTACTTC
TRBV7-9	-	few	TRBJ2-5	CASSRTSGGLETQYF	TGTGCCAGCAGCCGAACCTCCGGGGGATTAGAGACCCAGTACTTC
TRBV5-6	-	-	TRBJ1-6	CASSLATLASPLHF	TGTGCCAGCAGCTTGGCAACCCTTGCTTCACCCCTCCACTTT
TRBV6-6	-	-	TRBJ1-5	CASRQGKDRPNQPQHF	TGTGCCAGCAGACAAGGAAAGGACAGACCAAATCAGCCCCAGCATTTT
TRBV18	-	-	TRBJ1-6	CASSRDGGGNSPLHF	TGTGCCAGCTCACGGGACGGGGGTGGAAATTCACCCCTCCACTTT
TRBV4-2	-	few	TRBJ1-5	CASSQEFRGDQPQHF	TGTGCCAGCAGCCAAGAATTCCGGGGGGATCAGCCCCAGCATTTT
TRBV24-1	-	once	TRBJ2-7	CATHALPAGPTPYEQYF	TGTGCCACCCATGCCCTCCCGGCAGGCCCCACGCCTTACGAGCAGTACTTC
TRBV15	-	-	TRBJ1-2	CATSRDYEGSYGYTF	TGTGCCACCAGCAGAGATTATGAGGGAAGCTATGGCTACACCTTC
TRBV6-5	-	-	TRBJ1-1	CASRGTQNTEAFF	TGTGCCAGCAGAGGGACACAGAACACTGAAGCTTTCTTT
TRBV27	-	few	TRBJ2-7	CASSSTRHSYEQYF	TGTGCCAGCAGTTCGACCCGACACTCCTACGAGCAGTACTTC
TRBV20-1	-	-	TRBJ2-1	CSALGLISYNEQFF	TGCAGTGCTTTGGGACTCATCTCCTACAATGAGCAGTTCTTC
TRBV27	-	-	TRBJ1-2	CASRSFVNYGYTF	TGTGCCAGCAGGAGTTTTGTTAACTATGGCTACACCTTC
TRBV29-1	-	once	TRBJ2-5	CSVESSSGAPSGGPQETQYF	TGCAGCGTTGAGTCATCCTCGGGGGCCCCCTCAGGGGGGCCCCAAGAGACCCAGTACTTC
TRBV6-5	TRBD2	few	TRBJ2-5	CASRPLGLGLETQYF	TGTGCCAGCAGACCCCTGGGACTAGGTCTAGAGACCCAGTACTTC
TRBV27	-	-	TRBJ1-1	CASSLQGGTEAFF	TGTGCCAGCAGTCTTCAGGGTGGCACTGAAGCTTTCTTT
TRBV6-5	-	-	TRBJ1-1	CASSYSMGDTMNTEAFF	TGTGCCAGCAGTTACTCGATGGGGGACACAATGAACACTGAAGCTTTCTTT
TRBV6-2/TRBV6-3	TRBD1	-	TRBJ2-3	CAISVAYRGLPDTQYF	TGTGCCATCAGTGTGGCCTACAGGGGGCTGCCAGATACGCAGTATTTT
TRBV6-4	-	-	TRBJ2-1	CASSERTTNEQFF	TGTGCCAGCAGTGAACGGACTACCAATGAGCAGTTCTTC
TRBV7-6	-	-	TRBJ1-2	CASSFKKSTYGYTF	TGTGCCAGCAGCTTTAAAAAATCTACTTATGGCTACACCTTC
TRBV15	TRBD1	-	TRBJ2-7	CATSRGRGTGSDEQYF	TGTGCCACCAGCAGAGGCCGGGGGACAGGGTCAGACGAGCAGTACTTC
TRBV6-5	-	few	TRBJ1-6	CASSPGTHNSPLHF	TGTGCCAGCAGCCCCGGGACACATAATTCACCCCTCCACTTT
TRBV6-5	TRBD1	-	TRBJ2-2	CASSWTGILNTGELFF	TGTGCCAGCAGTTGGACAGGGATTTTAAACACCGGGGAGCTGTTTTTT
TRBV28	TRBD1	-	TRBJ2-7	CASSSRQGSYEQYF	TGTGCCAGCAGTTCCCGACAGGGGTCCTACGAGCAGTACTTC
TRBV6-2/TRBV6-3	TRBD2	-	TRBJ2-3	CASSYSQLAGSTDTQYF	TGTGCCAGCAGTTACTCCCAGCTAGCGGGGAGCACAGATACGCAGTATTTT
TRBV27	TRBD1	few	TRBJ1-5	CASSMTGFGQPQHF	TGTGCCAGCAGTATGACAGGGTTCGGTCAGCCCCAGCATTTT
TRBV27	-	-	TRBJ2-3	CASRGGQGGADTQYF	TGTGCCAGCAGGGGAGGACAGGGAGGGGCAGATACGCAGTATTTT
TRBV24-1	TRBD1	-	TRBJ1-2	CATSGQGRNYGYTF	TGTGCCACCAGTGGACAGGGGAGGAACTATGGCTACACCTTC
TRBV19	TRBD2	-	TRBJ2-1	CASTLTSGDSRNEQFF	TGTGCCAGTACCCTGACTAGCGGGGACTCCCGCAATGAGCAGTTCTTC
TRBV6-2/TRBV6-3	TRBD2	-	TRBJ2-2	CASTPTSGAFSIGELFF	TGTGCCAGCACTCCCACTAGCGGGGCATTTTCTATCGGGGAGCTGTTTTTT
TRBV7-2	TRBD1	-	TRBJ1-5	CASSLRSGTGPLNQPQHF	TGTGCCAGCAGCTTACGCTCCGGGACAGGGCCCCTCAATCAGCCCCAGCATTTT
TRBV19	TRBD1	-	TRBJ2-7	CASTSTGAYEQYF	TGTGCCAGTACCTCGACAGGGGCCTACGAGCAGTACTTC
TRBV6-1	-	-	TRBJ2-7	CASSGSDSYLQEQYF	TGTGCCAGCAGTGGGTCCGACAGTTATCTTCAAGAGCAGTACTTC